This T cell receptor beta chain is from a study of blood T cell repertoires in COVID-19. Study-level background: Samples representing acute and convalescent COVID-19 were sourced from the United States, Italy and Spain. From T cells, B-cell-depleted T cells, or PBMCs came the material, which was cDNA or gDNA.

Per germline, CDR1 SGDLS and CDR2 YYNGEE. With 0 bases clipped from V and 7 bases from J, the junction kept 6 bases outside the gene matches. There are 14 residues in the CDR3. As handled by the study authors: Amplification of reference gene primers was used by the study to estimate nucleated cell counts. The repertoire was sequenced with immunoSEQ multiplex PCR; TCRdb's copy has only in-frame clones and lacks some. V, J and clone size are taken as reported in that table, and D and trimming were inferred from the DNA itself. The sample lists fewer than 200,000 clones; about 86% were seen once. Sample: peripheral blood. The chain couples TRBV9 to TRBJ1-2, with TRBD1 identical over 7 bases. The sequence was obtained from a middle-aged man with active or convalescent COVID-19. The CDR3 nucleotides read TGTGCCAGCAGCGTAGGAACCCAGGGGGGTGGCTACACCTTC. Encoded protein: CASSVGTQGGGYTF.